Below, 20 T cell receptor beta chains from the same sample are listed, as sequenced in a study of CD8 T cells in ankylosing spondylitis. Each CDR3 protein gets one entry after TCRdb re-called the 5' RACE reads with MiXCR. The sample contains 250,000 to 350,000 distinct CDR3 sequences, 20% of which appear only once. The sequenced sample was blood, either unsorted or a sorted T cell fraction (not recorded which). The receptors shown here come from a male donor with ankylosing spondylitis or in good health (not recorded which).

This clonotype was counted at least ten times. The V gene is TRBV12-3 or TRBV12-4, the J gene TRBJ1-1, with a possible D match to TRBD1 (5 bases). The V end lost 6 bases, the J end lost 5 bases, and 10 bases lay between the germline ends. This CDR3 is 12 amino acids long. CDR3 nucleotides: TGTGCCAGCAGGCGAAGGGGAACTGAAGCTTTCTTT. This sequence encodes CASRRRGTEAFF.

This chain links TRBV11-2 with TRBJ2-7; 7 positions match TRBD1. Germline V CDR1 and CDR2: SGHAT, FQNNGV. The CDR3 is 13 residues long. Trimming took 5 bases from V and 2 from J; bases not matched to a gene: 3. The CDR3 protein is CASSRGGPYEQYV. The CDR3 region has the DNA TGTGCCAGCAGCCGAGGGGGCCCCTACGAGCAGTACGTC.

The V and J genes are TRBV28 and TRBJ1-1; D is possibly TRBD1 (6 bases). V lost 7 bases to trimming and J lost 1 base, with 13 bases between them. This CDR3 comprises 14 residues. Germline V lookup: CDR1 MDHEN, CDR2 SYDVKM. The CDR3 nucleotides read TGTGCCAGCATACGACAGGCGGGGAACACTGAAGCTTTCTTT. Translated: CASIRQAGNTEAFF.

This clonotype was observed a few times. V and J are TRBV10-2 and TRBJ1-5, with D uncertain. Trimming pared 4 bases from V and 5 bases from J, leaving 9 bases between. Per the germline V gene, CDR1 is WSHSY and CDR2 is SAAADI. The CDR3 runs to 13 residues. The DNA of the CDR3 is TGCGCCAGCAGTGGCACCTTTTATCAGCCCCAGCATTTT. Translation gives CASSGTFYQPQHF.

This chain uses TRBV5-1 with TRBJ2-7; TRBD1 might be the D (8 bases). Germline lookup yields CDR1 SGHRS and CDR2 YFSETQ. This CDR3 contains 13 residues. The CDR3 region has the DNA TGCGTCAGCCAGCGGGACAGGAACTACGAGCAGTACGTC. Translating it yields CVSQRDRNYEQYV.

This clonotype has a handful of counts. This chain uses TRBV29-1 with TRBJ2-4; D tentatively reads TRBD1 or TRBD2 (5 bases each). The CDR3 consists of 14 residues. Between the trimmed V and J ends, which lost 6 bases and 0 bases, there was a span of 12 bases. The germline V gene encodes CDR1 SQVTM and CDR2 ANQGSEA. As DNA, the CDR3 is TGCAGCGTACCCGGGGACCTAGCCAAAAACATTCAGTACTTC. Its protein product is CSVPGDLAKNIQYF.

This clonotype was seen a few times. The rearrangement uses TRBV12-3 or TRBV12-4 and TRBJ2-3; D unclear. V lost 6 bases, J lost 1 base, and 17 bases lay in between. This CDR3 region has 16 residues. The CDR3: CASREASALRTDTQYF. In nucleotides, the CDR3 is TGTGCCAGCAGAGAAGCCTCAGCGCTTCGCACAGATACGCAGTATTTT.

This rearrangement joins TRBV5-6 to TRBJ2-4; 8 nucleotides agree with TRBD1. The CDR3 extends over 15 amino acids. Trimming at V came to 5 bases and at J to 7 bases, leaving 11 bases not matched to a gene. Germline-derived CDR1 and CDR2 are SGHDT and YYEEEE. The CDR3 sequence: CASSLEGRGLNIQYF. In DNA, the CDR3 is TGTGCCAGCAGTCTTGAGGGCAGGGGGCTGAACATTCAGTACTTC.

This chain connects TRBV7-2 to TRBJ1-3; 9 nucleotides line up with TRBD1. Germline V CDR1 and CDR2: SGHTA, FQGNSA. With 4 bases clipped from V and 0 bases from J, the junction kept 7 bases outside the gene matches. This CDR3 has 17 amino acids. The CDR3 coding sequence is TGTGCCAGCAGCTCTTTTCCGGGACAGGGCTCTGGAAACACCATATATTTT. It specifies CASSSFPGQGSGNTIYF. The whole variable domain, remainder taken from reference TRBV7-2 and TRBJ1-3, is GAGVSQSPSNKVTEKGKDVELRCDPISGHTALYWYRQSLGQGLEFLIYFQGNSAPDKSGLPSDRFSAERTGGSVSTLTIQRTQQEDSAVYLCASSSFPGQGSGNTIYFGEGSWLTVV.

This clonotype was seen a few times. The rearrangement joins TRBV12-3 or TRBV12-4 to TRBJ2-2, with D perhaps TRBD1 (5 bases). V was cut by 7 bases and J by 3 bases, with 12 bases left in between. The CDR3 is 14 residues long. The CDR3 DNA reads as TGTGCCAGCATCCCAGGGTGGGACACCGGGGAGCTGTTTTTT. This sequence encodes CASIPGWDTGELFF.

This clonotype occurred a few times. The chain couples TRBV25-1 to TRBJ2-2; 9 nucleotides align to TRBD1. CDR1 is MGHDK and CDR2 is SYGVNS in the germline V gene. The CDR3 is made up of 14 amino acids. J gave up 7 bases and V 4 bases, and 4 bases lay outside the gene matches. In DNA form, the CDR3 reads TGTGCCAGCAGTGTTACAGGGGGCAACGGGGAGCTGTTTTTT. This translates into CASSVTGGNGELFF.

This clonotype showed up just a few times. The chain is built from TRBV28 and TRBJ2-1; no clear D. This CDR3 has 16 residues. The germline CDR1 and CDR2 sequences are MDHEN and SYDVKM. V gave up 3 bases and J gave up 0 bases, with 12 bases separating them. This CDR3 reads CASSFAALSSYNEQFF. DNA of the CDR3: TGTGCCAGCAGTTTCGCGGCCCTAAGCTCCTACAATGAGCAGTTCTTC.

This clonotype was found a few times. The V gene is TRBV6-1, the J gene TRBJ2-2, with 9 bases lining up with TRBD1. CDR1 is MNHNS, CDR2 SASEGT, per germline. The CDR3 length is 15 residues. Trimming cost V 6 bases and J 7 bases; bases outside gene matches: 9. CDR3 protein: CASRPPGQGGGELFF. As DNA, the CDR3 is TGTGCCAGCAGGCCGCCGGGACAGGGTGGCGGGGAGCTGTTTTTT.

This clonotype has more than one count but fewer than ten. CDR3 sequence (DNA): TGTGCCAGCAGTCCCCGGATCAACACTGAAGCTTTCTTT. Translated: CASSPRINTEAFF. This sequence joins TRBV12-3 or TRBV12-4 and TRBJ1-1; D unresolved. V dropped 5 bases and J dropped 2 bases, with 9 bases sitting between them. This CDR3 has 13 residues.

This clonotype showed up just a few times. This chain uses TRBV4-1 with TRBJ2-2; tentatively, D is TRBD2 (6 bases). This CDR3 is 17 amino acids long. Per the germline V gene, CDR1 is MGHRA and CDR2 is YSYEKL. V was shortened by 0 bases and J by 0 bases, with 11 bases between the two germline ends. The DNA of the CDR3 is TGCGCCAGCAGCCAAGAGGGACTGACAGCGAACACCGGGGAGCTGTTTTTT. This sequence encodes CASSQEGLTANTGELFF.

This clonotype was picked up many times. The chain employs TRBV29-1 and TRBJ2-3; 13 bases line up with TRBD2. Per germline, CDR1 SQVTM and CDR2 ANQGSEA. The CDR3 runs 14 residues. J lost 5 bases, V lost 6 bases, and 5 bases had no gene match. CDR3 residues: CSVKGLAGVDTQYF. CDR3 bases: TGCAGCGTGAAAGGACTAGCGGGAGTAGATACGCAGTATTTT.

The chain has TRBV29-1 and TRBJ2-1; perhaps TRBD2 as D (5 bases). This CDR3 contains 12 residues. The germline V gene has CDR1 SQVTM and CDR2 ANQGSEA. The ends were cut back, 2 bases at V and 4 bases at J, with 6 bases in the middle. The CDR3, as DNA: TGCAGCGTTGAAAGCGGTTACAATGAGCAGTTCTTC. It is translated as CSVESGYNEQFF.

On this clonotype itself: Germline and junction disagree at one end, which may indicate a read error. The V and J genes are TRBV3-1 and TRBJ1-3; D call uncertain. CDR1 LGHDT and CDR2 YNNKEL come from the germline V gene (reference sequence). The CDR3 has 16 amino acids. For the CDR3, the DNA is TGTGCCAGAAGCCCTCCGCGGTTACTCTCTGGAAACACCATATATTTT. Translation gives CARSPPRLLSGNTIYF. Variable domain in full (rest from reference TRBV3-1 and TRBJ1-3): DTAVSQTPKYLVTQMGNDKSIKCEQNLGHDTMYWYKQDSKKFLKIMFSYNNKELIINETVPNRFSPKSPDKAHLNLHINSLELGDSAVYFCARSPPRLLSGNTIYFGEGSWLTVV.

The gene calls are TRBV12-3 or TRBV12-4 and TRBJ1-2; the D is unclear. Deletions cut 2 bases from V and 8 bases from J, with 9 bases between. The CDR3 is 12 amino acids. CDR3 region: CASSLFREGYTF. The CDR3 nucleotides are TGTGCCAGCAGTTTATTCCGAGAGGGCTACACCTTC.

The chain recombines TRBV12-3 or TRBV12-4 with TRBJ1-6; 12 bases match TRBD1. V was pared by 5 bases and J by 12 bases, with 8 bases of the junction left unmatched. CDR3 length: 15 amino acids. The CDR3 DNA follows: TGTGCCAGCAGTGCACCGGGACAGGGGGCCAGACCCCTCCACTTT. As protein: CASSAPGQGARPLHF.